One sample yielded the 28 T cell receptor beta chains listed below, sequenced in a study of long-term antiretroviral therapy in people with HIV. The immunoSEQ assay was v3.0, run at survey level. Sequencing used immunoSEQ multiplex PCR; TCRdb keeps in-frame clones, though not all of them. Here the sample spans approximately 20,000 clones, about 81% being singletons. The starting material was unsorted PBMCs, obtained 0.9 years after starting antiretroviral therapy. Receptors originate from a man aged 18 to 30 with HIV.

The chain joins TRBV2 to TRBJ1-6, with D possibly being TRBD1 (5 bases). The CDR3 length is 15 residues. Trimming cost V 5 bases and J 7 bases, with 15 bases left between them. Per the germline V gene, CDR1 is SNHLY and CDR2 is FYNNEI. CDR3 sequence (DNA): TGTGCCAGCAGTACTCAGGGAATAAGCAATTCACCCCTCCACTTT. Encoded protein: CASSTQGISNSPLHF.

The V call is TRBV7-9, the J call TRBJ2-3, with 10 bases matching TRBD1. There are 17 residues in the CDR3. Trimming cost V 4 bases and J 4 bases; bases outside gene matches: 11. CDR1 and CDR2 (germline): SEHNR, FQNEAQ (reference sequence). The CDR3 region is CASSYGEGDRGADTQYF. The CDR3 DNA is TGTGCCAGCAGCTATGGAGAGGGGGACAGGGGCGCAGATACGCAGTATTTT. The full variable domain, rest sourced from reference TRBV7-9 and TRBJ2-3, is DTGVSQNPRHKITKRGQNVTFRCDPISEHNRLYWYRQTLGQGPEFLTYFQNEAQLEKSRLLSDRFSAERPKGSFSTLEIQRTEQGDSAMYLCASSYGEGDRGADTQYFGPGTRLTVL.

V gene TRBV2 combines with J gene TRBJ1-4; D gene uncertain. This CDR3 contains 14 residues. Germline V gene lookup returns CDR1 SNHLY and CDR2 FYNNEI. V lost 5 bases and J lost 5, with 12 bases in between. The DNA for the CDR3 is TGTGCCAGCAGTCCGATACCCCTAAATGAAAAACTGTTTTTT. Encoded protein: CASSPIPLNEKLFF.

The count of this clone is one. This chain links TRBV29-1 with TRBJ1-2; D gene uncertain. Deletions cut 3 bases from V and 5 bases from J, with 13 bases between. Germline V lookup: CDR1 SQVTM, CDR2 ANQGSEA. The length of the CDR3 is 13 residues. CDR3 protein: CSVEDARDYGYTF. Written as DNA, the CDR3 is TGCAGCGTTGAGGATGCGCGCGATTATGGCTACACCTTC.

The sample holds a few counts of this clone. This rearrangement joins TRBV7-9 to TRBJ2-2, with D possibly TRBD2 on 5 matching bases. Looked up from germline, CDR1 is SEHNR and CDR2 is FQNEAQ (reference sequence). The V end lost 10 bases, the J end lost 6 bases, and 12 bases lay between the germline ends. This CDR3 is built from 12 residues. The CDR3 spells CAIRTGAGELFF. The CDR3 DNA reads TGTGCCATCAGGACCGGGGCCGGGGAGCTGTTTTTT.

This clone has just a few counts. This chain joins TRBV4-1 and TRBJ1-2, with D uncertain. Germline CDR1 MGHRA, CDR2 YSYEKL. The CDR3 is made up of 13 amino acids. V lost 3 bases, J lost 7 bases, and 12 bases lay in between. In DNA, the CDR3 is TGCGCCAGCAGCCATGGAGGAGCGAGTGGCTACACCTTC. Its protein product is CASSHGGASGYTF.

This clone was counted once. The J gene is TRBJ1-1, the V gene TRBV7-2, with D hard to call. Trimming cost V 5 bases and J 1 base, with 11 bases left between them. The CDR3 consists of 14 residues. Germline CDR1 SGHTA, CDR2 FQGNSA. CDR3 in DNA: TGTGCCAGCAGCCCCTATACATCGAACACTGAAGCTTTCTTT. It encodes CASSPYTSNTEAFF. Filled out from reference TRBV7-2 and TRBJ1-1, the complete variable domain reads GAGVSQSPSNKVTEKGKDVELRCDPISGHTALYWYRQSLGQGLEFLIYFQGNSAPDKSGLPSDRFSAERTGGSVSTLTIQRTQQEDSAVYLCASSPYTSNTEAFFGQGTRLTVV.

The chain links TRBV6-5 to TRBJ2-1, with D possibly TRBD2 on 5 matching bases. Germline assignment: CDR1 MNHEY and CDR2 SVGAGI. This CDR3 region has 16 residues. V gave up 1 base and J gave up 3 bases, with 13 bases separating them. DNA of the CDR3: TGTGCCAGCAGTTACTTGTCGCGGGTGGGCTACAATGAGCAGTTCTTC. It encodes CASSYLSRVGYNEQFF.

This chain links TRBV6-5 with TRBJ1-4, with D unclear. V lost 6 bases and J 15 bases, leaving 14 bases between the germline ends. The germline gives CDR1 MNHEY, CDR2 SVGAGI. The CDR3 contains 11 residues. The CDR3: CASRTGGTVFF. CDR3 sequence (DNA): TGTGCCAGCAGGACGGGAGGAACTGTGTTTTTT.

This chain links TRBV18 with TRBJ1-2; 11 bases line up with TRBD1. Per germline, CDR1 KGHSH and CDR2 LQKENI. V shed 3 bases and J 5 bases; nucleotides not matched to a gene: 2. This CDR3 spans 14 amino acids. CDR3 DNA sequence: TGTGCCAGCTCACCCGGGACAGGGGGATATGGCTACACCTTC. This encodes CASSPGTGGYGYTF.

V and J are TRBV6-6 and TRBJ2-3; D uncertain. CDR3 length equals 13 residues. The ends were cut back, 4 bases at V and 3 bases at J, with 8 bases in the middle. CDR1 is MNHNY, CDR2 SVGAGI, per germline (reference sequence). CDR3 sequence (DNA): TGTGCCAGCAGTTCCCGGGCGACAGATACGCAGTATTTT. The encoded protein is CASSSRATDTQYF.

V is TRBV30 and J is TRBJ1-2; D not certain. The CDR3 length is 16 residues. The germline CDR1 and CDR2 sequences are GTSNPN and SVGIG (reference sequence). Between the trimmed V and J ends, which lost 5 bases and 7 bases, there was a span of 26 bases. The CDR3 protein is CAWAGRGSHPLGGYTF. The CDR3 region has the DNA TGTGCCTGGGCGGGCCGGGGTAGCCACCCCCTGGGTGGCTACACCTTC.

This chain uses TRBV10-3 with TRBJ2-2; D not resolved. V lost 4 bases and J lost 3, with 6 bases in between. The V gene's germline CDR1 is ENHRY and CDR2 SYGVKD. This CDR3 is built from 13 residues. The CDR3, as DNA: TGTGCCATCAGTGCCAGCGACACCGGGGAGCTGTTTTTT. It specifies CAISASDTGELFF.

The genes are TRBV6-5 and TRBJ2-1; D might be TRBD2 (6 bases). V lost 5 bases and J 6 bases, leaving 14 bases between the germline ends. The CDR3 is made up of 14 amino acids. CDR1 MNHEY and CDR2 SVGAGI come from the germline V gene. Written as DNA, the CDR3 is TGTGCCAGCAGTGTGGGACTGCCCGGCAATGAGCAGTTCTTC. It translates to CASSVGLPGNEQFF.

This rearrangement joins TRBV9 to TRBJ2-1; possibly TRBD1 for D (6 bases). The CDR3 totals 14 residues. V shed 1 base and J shed 6 bases, with 11 bases lying between them. Germline V gene lookup returns CDR1 SGDLS and CDR2 YYNGEE. For the CDR3, the DNA is TGTGCCAGCAGCGTATCAGGGGCTCCCAATGAGCAGTTCTTC. It yields the protein CASSVSGAPNEQFF. Full variable domain (rest looked up from reference TRBV9 and TRBJ2-1): DSGVTQTPKHLITATGQRVTLRCSPRSGDLSVYWYQQSLDQGLQFLIQYYNGEERAKGNILERFSAQQFPDLHSELNLSSLELGDSALYFCASSVSGAPNEQFFGPGTRLTVL.

V gene TRBV25-1 combines with J gene TRBJ1-5; no clear D gene. Trimming left V 3 bases short and J 0 bases short, with 12 bases between. This CDR3 has 16 amino acids. Germline CDR1 MGHDK, CDR2 SYGVNS. Here the CDR3 reads CASSDGSETSNQPQHF. The CDR3 DNA reads as TGTGCCAGCAGTGACGGGTCGGAGACTAGCAATCAGCCCCAGCATTTT.

The rearrangement joins TRBV5-1 to TRBJ2-7, with D perhaps assigned TRBD1 or TRBD2 (6 bases each). CDR3 size: 14 residues. Germline assignment: CDR1 SGHRS and CDR2 YFSETQ. Trimming took off 2 bases at V and 3 bases at J, with 12 bases between the two ends. As DNA, the CDR3 is TGCGCCAGCAGCTTCGGAGGGGGGAGCTACGAGCAGTACGTC. Its translation: CASSFGGGSYEQYV.

V usage is TRBV6-1 and J usage is TRBJ2-7; 8 nucleotides line up with TRBD1. The CDR3 length is 13 residues. V trimming: 5 bases; J trimming: 3 bases; junction bases outside the gene matches: 3. The V gene's germline CDR1 is MNHNS and CDR2 SASEGT. For the CDR3, the DNA is TGTGCCAGCAGTCAGGGGGCCTACTACGAGCAGTACTTC. Its translation is CASSQGAYYEQYF.

This chain links TRBV7-9 with TRBJ1-5, with 10 bases matching TRBD1. CDR3 length: 16 residues. The V segment lost 6 bases and the J segment 1 base; nucleotides outside the gene matches: 6. Germline CDR1 SEHNR, CDR2 FQNEAQ (reference sequence). CDR3 nucleotide sequence: TGTGCCAGCAGTTCAGGACAGGGGGTAAGCAATCAGCCCCAGCATTTT. Protein: CASSSGQGVSNQPQHF.

V gene TRBV19 combines with J gene TRBJ2-7; D possibly corresponds to TRBD2 (6 bases). Germline loops: CDR1 LNHDA, CDR2 SQIVND (reference sequence). The V end lost 7 bases, the J end lost 3 bases, and 19 bases lay between the germline ends. This CDR3 has 15 residues. The CDR3 region is CASKSVGGAGYEQYF. CDR3 DNA: TGTGCCAGTAAGTCCGTAGGAGGGGCCGGCTACGAGCAGTACTTC.

J is TRBJ1-6 and V is TRBV6-1, with a weak D call TRBD1 (6 bases). Trimming cost V 1 base and J 8 bases, with 9 bases left between them. The CDR3 spans 14 residues. CDR1 and CDR2 (germline): MNHNS, SASEGT. CDR3 sequence (DNA): TGTGCCAGCAGTGAAGGCAACAGGGATTCACCCCTCCACTTT. Its protein product is CASSEGNRDSPLHF.

The chain joins TRBV4-1 to TRBJ1-2, with no clear D. Trimming removed 1 base at V and 4 bases at J, with 13 bases between. Germline CDR1 reads MGHRA; CDR2 reads YSYEKL. The CDR3 runs 15 residues. CDR3 region: CASSQVGRNGYGYTF. The CDR3 DNA is TGCGCCAGCAGCCAAGTGGGCAGAAACGGCTATGGCTACACCTTC.

This sequence joins TRBV5-1 and TRBJ2-1; 10 bases align to TRBD1. The CDR3 extends over 17 amino acids. The germline V gene encodes CDR1 SGHRS and CDR2 YFSETQ. V lost 3 bases to trimming and J lost 7 bases; unmatched junction nucleotides: 13. Here the CDR3 DNA reads TGCGCCAGCAGCTGGGACAGGGGCCCATCTAGATCTAATGAGCAGTTCTTC. Translating gives CASSWDRGPSRSNEQFF.

V usage is TRBV7-6 and J usage is TRBJ2-7; 7 nucleotides align to TRBD1. The V and J ends lost 2 bases and 5 bases, in that order; junction bases with no gene match: 3. In germline, CDR1 is SGHVS, CDR2 FNYEAQ. The CDR3 extends over 13 amino acids. DNA for the CDR3: TGTGCCAGCAGCTTATACAGGGGTCACGAGCAGTACGTC. This encodes CASSLYRGHEQYV.

The chain recombines TRBV5-1 with TRBJ2-3; weak D call: TRBD2 (6 bases). There are 15 residues in the CDR3. The V gene's germline CDR1 is SGHRS and CDR2 YFSETQ. V shed 5 bases and J shed 1 base, with 14 bases lying between them. The CDR3 coding sequence is TGCGCCAGCAGATGGAACGGGGGACGCACAGATACGCAGTATTTT. Its protein is CASRWNGGRTDTQYF.

The chain carries TRBV27 and TRBJ1-1, with D unresolved. V dropped 6 bases and J dropped 4 bases, with 6 bases sitting between them. Germline values: CDR1 MNHEY, CDR2 SMNVEV (reference sequence). CDR3 length equals 11 residues. In DNA, the CDR3 is TGTGCCAGCAGCACAAGCACTGAAGCTTTCTTT. It yields the protein CASSTSTEAFF.

The rearrangement joins TRBV5-1 to TRBJ1-1; D remains unclear. Looked up from germline, CDR1 is SGHRS and CDR2 is YFSETQ. This CDR3 spans 13 amino acids. Trimming stripped 4 bases from V and 1 base from J, with 8 bases between. CDR3 loop: CASSPDWNTEAFF. CDR3 bases: TGCGCCAGCAGCCCGGACTGGAACACTGAAGCTTTCTTT.

CDR3: CASSAPLGGMIYEQYF. The CDR3 nucleotides are TGTGCCAGCAGTGCTCCCTTAGGAGGGATGATTTACGAGCAGTACTTC. This chain links TRBV28 with TRBJ2-5, with a weak D call TRBD2 (6 bases). The end of the DNA aligns better with TRBJ2-7, so the J call may be wrong. The CDR3 runs to 16 residues. Germline V lookup: CDR1 MDHEN, CDR2 SYDVKM.